This T cell receptor (beta chain) was obtained from a study of control samples from healthy donors and cancer patients. This CDR3 is built from 15 residues. Trimming at V came to 6 bases and at J to 1 base, leaving 6 bases not matched to a gene. The germline V gene encodes CDR1 MNHNY and CDR2 SVGAGI (reference sequence). Here immunoSEQ multiplex PCR was the method, and the copy in TCRdb shows in-frame clones only, minus some. Among 100,000 to 150,000 clones listed, 80% to 95% were seen once. The clonotype comes from a woman in her fifties or sixties in good health. The chain is built from TRBV6-6 and TRBJ2-5, with 9 positions matching TRBD1. The sequencing sample was made of blood. The CDR3, as DNA: TGTGCCAGCAGACACCCGGGACAGGGCCAAGAGACCCAGTACTTC. Protein product: CASRHPGQGQETQYF.